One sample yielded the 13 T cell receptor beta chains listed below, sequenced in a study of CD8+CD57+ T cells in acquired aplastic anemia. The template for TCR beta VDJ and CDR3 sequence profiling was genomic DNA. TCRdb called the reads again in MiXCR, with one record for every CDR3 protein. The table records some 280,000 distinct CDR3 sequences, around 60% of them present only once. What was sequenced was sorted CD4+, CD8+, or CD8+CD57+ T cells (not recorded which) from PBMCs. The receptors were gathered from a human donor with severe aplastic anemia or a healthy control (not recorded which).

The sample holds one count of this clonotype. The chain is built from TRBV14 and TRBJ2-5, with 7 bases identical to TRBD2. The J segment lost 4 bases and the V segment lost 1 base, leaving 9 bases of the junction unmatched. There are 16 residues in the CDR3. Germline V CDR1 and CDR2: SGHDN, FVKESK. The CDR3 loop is CASSQGGGGPGETQYF. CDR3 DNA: TGTGCCAGCAGCCAAGGTGGGGGAGGGCCCGGAGAGACCCAGTACTTC.

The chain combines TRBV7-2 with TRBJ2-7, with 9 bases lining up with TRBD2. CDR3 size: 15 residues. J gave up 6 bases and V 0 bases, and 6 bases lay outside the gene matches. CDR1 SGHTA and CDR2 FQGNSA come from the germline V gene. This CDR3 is CASSLAASGATEQYF. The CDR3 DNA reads TGTGCCAGCAGCTTAGCGGCTAGCGGGGCTACCGAGCAGTACTTC.

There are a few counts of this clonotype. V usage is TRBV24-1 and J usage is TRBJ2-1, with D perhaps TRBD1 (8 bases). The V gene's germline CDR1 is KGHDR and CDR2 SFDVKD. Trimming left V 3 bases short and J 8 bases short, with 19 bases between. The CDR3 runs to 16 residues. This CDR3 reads CATSDPTGGGQDEQFF. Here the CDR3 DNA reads TGTGCCACCAGTGATCCCACGGGCGGGGGACAGGATGAGCAGTTCTTC.

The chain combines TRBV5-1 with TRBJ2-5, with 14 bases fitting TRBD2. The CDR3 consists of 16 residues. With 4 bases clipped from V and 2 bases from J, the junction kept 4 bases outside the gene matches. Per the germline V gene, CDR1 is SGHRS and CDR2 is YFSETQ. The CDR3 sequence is CASSTGLAGGQETQYF. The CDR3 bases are TGCGCCAGCAGCACCGGACTAGCGGGAGGTCAAGAGACCCAGTACTTC.

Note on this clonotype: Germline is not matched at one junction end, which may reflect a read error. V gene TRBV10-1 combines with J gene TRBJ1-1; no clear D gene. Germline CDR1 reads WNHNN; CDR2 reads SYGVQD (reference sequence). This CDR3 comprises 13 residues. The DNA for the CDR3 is TGTGCCAGCAAACGTCCAGAGGACACTGAAGCTTTCTTT. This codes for CASKRPEDTEAFF.

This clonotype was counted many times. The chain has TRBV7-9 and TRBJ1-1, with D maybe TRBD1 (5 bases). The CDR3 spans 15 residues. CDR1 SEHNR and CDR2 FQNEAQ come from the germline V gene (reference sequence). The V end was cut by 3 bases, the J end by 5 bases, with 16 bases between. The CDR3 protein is CASSFHSGGGTEAFF. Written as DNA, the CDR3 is TGTGCCAGCAGCTTCCATAGCGGGGGGGGGACTGAAGCTTTCTTT.

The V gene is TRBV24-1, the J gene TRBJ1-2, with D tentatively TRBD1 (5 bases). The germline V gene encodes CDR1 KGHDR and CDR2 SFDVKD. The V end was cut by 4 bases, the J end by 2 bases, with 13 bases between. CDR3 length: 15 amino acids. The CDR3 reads CATSDPGDSNYGYTF. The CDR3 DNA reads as TGTGCCACCAGTGACCCGGGGGACTCAAACTATGGCTACACCTTC.

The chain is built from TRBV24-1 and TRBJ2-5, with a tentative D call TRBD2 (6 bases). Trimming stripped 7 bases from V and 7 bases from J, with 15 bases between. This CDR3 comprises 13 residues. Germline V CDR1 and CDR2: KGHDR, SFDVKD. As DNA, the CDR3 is TGTGCCACCAGGGCGGGACCGTCGGCGACCCAGTACTTC. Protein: CATRAGPSATQYF.

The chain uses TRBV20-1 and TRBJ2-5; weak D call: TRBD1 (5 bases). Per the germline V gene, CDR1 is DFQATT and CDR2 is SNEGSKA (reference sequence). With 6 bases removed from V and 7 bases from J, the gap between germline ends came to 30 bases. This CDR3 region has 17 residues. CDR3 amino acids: CSAAVGGGFQGRMTQYF. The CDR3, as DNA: TGCAGTGCCGCAGTGGGTGGTGGCTTTCAGGGTAGGATGACCCAGTACTTC.

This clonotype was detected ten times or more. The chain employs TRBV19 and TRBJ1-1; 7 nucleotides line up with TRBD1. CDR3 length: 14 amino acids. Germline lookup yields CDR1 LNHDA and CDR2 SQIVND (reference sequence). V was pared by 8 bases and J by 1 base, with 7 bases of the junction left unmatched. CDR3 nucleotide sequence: TGTGCCAGTCACAGCAGGGGGGGGAACACTGAAGCTTTCTTT. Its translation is CASHSRGGNTEAFF.

Written as DNA, the CDR3 is TGTGCCAGCAGCTTGGTGGGGGGATACTCTGGAAACACCATATATTTT. Its protein is CASSLVGGYSGNTIYF. This chain links TRBV5-6 with TRBJ1-3, with D possibly matching TRBD1 (5 bases). This CDR3 spans 16 amino acids. Germline V gene sequence: CDR1 SGHDT, CDR2 YYEEEE. V lost 0 bases and J lost 0, with 10 bases in between.

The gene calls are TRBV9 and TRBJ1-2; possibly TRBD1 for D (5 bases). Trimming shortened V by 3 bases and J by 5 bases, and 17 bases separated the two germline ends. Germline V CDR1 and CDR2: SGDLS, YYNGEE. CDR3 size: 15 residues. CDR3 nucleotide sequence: TGTGCCAGCAGCGCCGACCCGACAGAACCTTATGGCTACACCTTC. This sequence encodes CASSADPTEPYGYTF.

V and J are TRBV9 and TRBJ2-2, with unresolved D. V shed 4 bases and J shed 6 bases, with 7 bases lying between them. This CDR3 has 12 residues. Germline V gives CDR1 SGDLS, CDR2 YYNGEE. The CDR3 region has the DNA TGTGCCAGCAGCTTACTCCCCGGGGAGCTGTTTTTT. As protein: CASSLLPGELFF.